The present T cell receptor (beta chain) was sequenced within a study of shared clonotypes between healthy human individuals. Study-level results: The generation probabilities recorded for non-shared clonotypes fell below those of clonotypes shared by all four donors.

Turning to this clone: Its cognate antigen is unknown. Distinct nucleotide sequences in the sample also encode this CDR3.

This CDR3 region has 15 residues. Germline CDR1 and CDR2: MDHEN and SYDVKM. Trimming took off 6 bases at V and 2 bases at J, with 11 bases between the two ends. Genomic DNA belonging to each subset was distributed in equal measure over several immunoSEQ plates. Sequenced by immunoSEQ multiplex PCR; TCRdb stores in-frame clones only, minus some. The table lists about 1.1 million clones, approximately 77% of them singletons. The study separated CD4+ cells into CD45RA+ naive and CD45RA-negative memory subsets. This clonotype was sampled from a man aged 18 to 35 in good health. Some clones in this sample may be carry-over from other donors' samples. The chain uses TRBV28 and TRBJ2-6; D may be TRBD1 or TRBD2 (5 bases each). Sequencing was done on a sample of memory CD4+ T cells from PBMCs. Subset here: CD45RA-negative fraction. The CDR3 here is CASRPQEAGANVLTF. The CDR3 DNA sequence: TGTGCCAGCAGGCCACAGGAGGCTGGGGCCAACGTCCTGACTTTC.